This TCR beta chain originates from a study of long-term antiretroviral therapy in people with HIV. Study summary: Sampling started about a decade before the 2015 immediate-ART recommendation.

Researchers ran immunoSEQ v3.0 at survey level. Researchers set sequencing to target roughly 35,000-55,000 T-cell genomes per sample. Sequencing used immunoSEQ multiplex PCR; TCRdb keeps in-frame clones, though not all of them. Of about 14,000 clones listed, 75% to 85% are singletons. Concerning this clone itself: What it binds is not known.

Study-wide results and caveats: Documentation of ART adherence, viral resistance or therapy changes was absent. Although diversity increased after ART, it remained lower than in transplant donor controls.

This clonotype was sampled from a man younger than 40 with HIV. Here the sequenced sample was unsorted PBMCs, taken 0.4 years after starting antiretroviral therapy.

The CDR3 DNA is TGTGCCACCAGCAGGGGGGGACAGGGCCTGTCGAGGCCCCTCCACTTT. Translation: CATSRGGQGLSRPLHF. The genes are TRBV15 and TRBJ1-6, with 9 bases identical to TRBD1. The ends lost 3 bases at V and 13 bases at J; junction bases unmatched: 13. This CDR3 is built from 16 residues. CDR1 LNHNV and CDR2 YYDKDF come from the germline V gene (reference sequence).